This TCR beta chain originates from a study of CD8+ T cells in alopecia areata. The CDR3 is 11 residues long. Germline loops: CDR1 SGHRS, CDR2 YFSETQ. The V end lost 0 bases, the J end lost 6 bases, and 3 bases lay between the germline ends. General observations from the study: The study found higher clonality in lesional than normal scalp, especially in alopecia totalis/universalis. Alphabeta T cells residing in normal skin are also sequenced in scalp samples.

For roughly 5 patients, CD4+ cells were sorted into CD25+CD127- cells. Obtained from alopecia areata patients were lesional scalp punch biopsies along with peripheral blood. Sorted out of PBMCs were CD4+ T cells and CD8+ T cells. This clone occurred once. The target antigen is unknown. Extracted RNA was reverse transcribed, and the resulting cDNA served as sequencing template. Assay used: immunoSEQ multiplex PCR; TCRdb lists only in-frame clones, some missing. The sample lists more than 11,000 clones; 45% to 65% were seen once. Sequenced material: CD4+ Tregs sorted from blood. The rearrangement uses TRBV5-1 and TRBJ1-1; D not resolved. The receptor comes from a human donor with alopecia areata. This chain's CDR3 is CASSLESEAFF. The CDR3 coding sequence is TGCGCCAGCAGCTTGGAGTCTGAAGCTTTCTTT. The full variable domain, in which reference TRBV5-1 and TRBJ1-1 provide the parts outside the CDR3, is KAGVTQTPRYLIKTRGQQVTLSCSPISGHRSVSWYQQTPGQGLQFLFEYFSETQRNKGNFPGRFSGRQFSNSRSEMNVSTLELGDSALYLCASSLESEAFFGQGTRLTVV.